This T cell receptor (beta chain) is drawn from a study of T-cell reconstitution after alpha-beta-depleted transplantation in children. The library targeted TCRbeta and was prepared with unique molecular identifiers. TCRdb called the PCR reads again in MiXCR, with one record for every CDR3 protein. The table records more than 450,000 distinct CDR3 sequences, around 19% of them present only once. Germline V gene data show CDR1 as SGHTA and CDR2 as FQGTGA. This CDR3 region has 15 residues. The V and J ends lost 0 bases and 1 base respectively, with 9 bases between them. The sample consisted of PBMCs from the stem cell graft donor, taken from the stem cell graft. The genes are TRBV7-3 and TRBJ1-1; D is perhaps TRBD1 (6 bases). The receptor's source is a human donor who donated a stem cell graft to a child with acute lymphoblastic leukemia. The DNA for the CDR3 is TGTGCCAGCAGCTTAACGACGGGGGCGAACACTGAAGCTTTCTTT. It translates to CASSLTTGANTEAFF.